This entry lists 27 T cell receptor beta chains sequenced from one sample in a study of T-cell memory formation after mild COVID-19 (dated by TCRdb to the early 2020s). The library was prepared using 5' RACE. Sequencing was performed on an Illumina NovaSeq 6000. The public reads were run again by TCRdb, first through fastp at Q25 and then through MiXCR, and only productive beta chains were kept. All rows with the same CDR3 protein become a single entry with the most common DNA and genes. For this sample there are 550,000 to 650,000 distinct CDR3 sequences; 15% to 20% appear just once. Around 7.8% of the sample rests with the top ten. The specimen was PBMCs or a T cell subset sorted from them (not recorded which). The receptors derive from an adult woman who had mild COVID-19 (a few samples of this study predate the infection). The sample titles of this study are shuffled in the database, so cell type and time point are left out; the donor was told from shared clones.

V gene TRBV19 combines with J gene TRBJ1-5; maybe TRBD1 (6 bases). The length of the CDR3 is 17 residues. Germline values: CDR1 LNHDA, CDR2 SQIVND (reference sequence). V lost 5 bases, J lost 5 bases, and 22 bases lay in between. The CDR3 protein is CASSPLLFGGDHQPQHF. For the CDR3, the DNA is TGTGCCAGTAGTCCCCTTTTATTCGGGGGCGATCATCAGCCCCAGCATTTT. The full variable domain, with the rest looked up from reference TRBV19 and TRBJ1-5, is DGGITQSPKYLFRKEGQNVTLSCEQNLNHDAMYWYRQDPGQGLRLIYYSQIVNDFQKGDIAEGYSVSREKKESFPLTVTSAQKNPTAFYLCASSPLLFGGDHQPQHFGDGTRLSIL.

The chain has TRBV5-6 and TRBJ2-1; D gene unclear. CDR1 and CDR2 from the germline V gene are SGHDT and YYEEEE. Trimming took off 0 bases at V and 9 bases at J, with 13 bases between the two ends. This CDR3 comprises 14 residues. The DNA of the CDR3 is TGTGCCAGCAGCTTGGCTACTGCCCTGGGTGAGCAGTTCTTC. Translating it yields CASSLATALGEQFF.

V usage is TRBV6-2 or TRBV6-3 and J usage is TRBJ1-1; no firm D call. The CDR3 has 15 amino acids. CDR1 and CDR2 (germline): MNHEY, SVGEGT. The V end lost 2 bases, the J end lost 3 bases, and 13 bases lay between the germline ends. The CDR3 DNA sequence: TGTGCCAGCAGTTACAGGGAGCTCGGGTACACTGAAGCTTTCTTT. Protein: CASSYRELGYTEAFF.

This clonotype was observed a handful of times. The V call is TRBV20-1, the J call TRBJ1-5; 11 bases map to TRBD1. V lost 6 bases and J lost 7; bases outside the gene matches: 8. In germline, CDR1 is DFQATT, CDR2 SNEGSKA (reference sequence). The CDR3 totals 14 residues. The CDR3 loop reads CSALAGTGGQPQHF. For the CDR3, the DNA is TGCAGTGCCTTAGCCGGGACAGGGGGACAGCCCCAGCATTTT.

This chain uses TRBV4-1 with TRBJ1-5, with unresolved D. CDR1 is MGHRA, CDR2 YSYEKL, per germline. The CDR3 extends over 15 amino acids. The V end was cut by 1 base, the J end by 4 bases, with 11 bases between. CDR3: CASSQGGRENQPQHF. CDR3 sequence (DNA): TGCGCCAGCAGCCAAGGAGGAAGGGAAAATCAGCCCCAGCATTTT.

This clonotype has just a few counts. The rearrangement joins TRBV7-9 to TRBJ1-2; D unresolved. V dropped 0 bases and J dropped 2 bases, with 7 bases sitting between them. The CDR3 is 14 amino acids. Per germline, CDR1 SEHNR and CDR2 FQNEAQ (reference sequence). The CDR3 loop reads CASSLAVKNYGYTF. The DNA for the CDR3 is TGTGCCAGCAGCTTAGCGGTGAAGAACTATGGCTACACCTTC. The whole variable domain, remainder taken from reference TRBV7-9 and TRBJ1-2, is DTGVSQNPRHKITKRGQNVTFRCDPISEHNRLYWYRQTLGQGPEFLTYFQNEAQLEKSRLLSDRFSAERPKGSFSTLEIQRTEQGDSAMYLCASSLAVKNYGYTFGSGTRLTVV.

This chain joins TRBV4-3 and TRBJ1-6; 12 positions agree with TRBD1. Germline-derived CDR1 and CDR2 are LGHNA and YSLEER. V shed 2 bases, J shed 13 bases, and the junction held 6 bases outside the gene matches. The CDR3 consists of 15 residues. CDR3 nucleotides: TGCGCCAGCAGCCAACCCGGGACAGGGGGCGAGCCCCTCCACTTT. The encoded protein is CASSQPGTGGEPLHF.

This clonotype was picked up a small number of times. CDR3 DNA sequence: TGTGCCAGCAGTCGCGGACAGGGGACTGAAGCTTTCTTT. Its translation: CASSRGQGTEAFF. The chain is built from TRBV12-3 or TRBV12-4 and TRBJ1-1; 9 bases are a match to TRBD1. The CDR3 spans 13 residues. V shed 5 bases and J 5 bases; nucleotides not matched to a gene: 3.

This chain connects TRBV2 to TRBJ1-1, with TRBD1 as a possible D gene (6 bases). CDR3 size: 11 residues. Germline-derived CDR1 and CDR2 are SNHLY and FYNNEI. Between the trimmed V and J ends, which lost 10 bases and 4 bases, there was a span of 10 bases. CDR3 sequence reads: CATEGGTEAFF. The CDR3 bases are TGTGCCACCGAGGGGGGCACTGAAGCTTTCTTT.

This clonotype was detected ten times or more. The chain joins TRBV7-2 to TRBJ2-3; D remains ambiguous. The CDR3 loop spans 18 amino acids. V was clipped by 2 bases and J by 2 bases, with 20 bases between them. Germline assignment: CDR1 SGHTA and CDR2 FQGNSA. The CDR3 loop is CASSLLVGGSLSTDTQYF. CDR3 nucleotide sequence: TGTGCCAGCAGCTTATTGGTGGGCGGCAGTCTCTCCACAGATACGCAGTATTTT.

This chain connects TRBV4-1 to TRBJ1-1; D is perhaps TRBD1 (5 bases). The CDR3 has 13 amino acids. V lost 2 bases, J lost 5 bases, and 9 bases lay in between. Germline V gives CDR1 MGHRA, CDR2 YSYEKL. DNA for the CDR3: TGCGCCAGCAGCCAATTGTCAGGGACTGAAGCTTTCTTT. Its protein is CASSQLSGTEAFF.

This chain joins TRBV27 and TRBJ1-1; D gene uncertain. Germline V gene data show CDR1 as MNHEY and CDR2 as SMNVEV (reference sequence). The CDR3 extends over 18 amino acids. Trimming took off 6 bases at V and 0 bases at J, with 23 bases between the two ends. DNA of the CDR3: TGTGCCAGCAGCCCCACAGCGGGAGGGTTGGTAATGAACACTGAAGCTTTCTTT. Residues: CASSPTAGGLVMNTEAFF.

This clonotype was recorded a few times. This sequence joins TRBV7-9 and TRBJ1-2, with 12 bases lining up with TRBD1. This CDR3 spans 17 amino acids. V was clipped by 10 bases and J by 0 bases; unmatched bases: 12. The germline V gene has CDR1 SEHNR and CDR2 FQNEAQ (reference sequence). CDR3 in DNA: TGTGCCACCATACCGGGACAGGGGGCCCTAGCTAACTATGGCTACACCTTC. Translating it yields CATIPGQGALANYGYTF.

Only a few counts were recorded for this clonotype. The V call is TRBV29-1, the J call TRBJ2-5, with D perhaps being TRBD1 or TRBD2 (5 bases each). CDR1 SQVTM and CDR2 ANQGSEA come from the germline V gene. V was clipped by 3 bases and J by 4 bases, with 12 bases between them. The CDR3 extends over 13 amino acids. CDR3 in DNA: TGCAGCGTTGAGGGGCGAGGGCCAGAGACCCAGTACTTC. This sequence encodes CSVEGRGPETQYF.

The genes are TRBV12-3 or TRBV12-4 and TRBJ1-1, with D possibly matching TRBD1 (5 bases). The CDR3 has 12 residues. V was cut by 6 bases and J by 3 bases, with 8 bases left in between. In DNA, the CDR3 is TGTGCCAGCAGCCGGGACGACACTGAAGCTTTCTTT. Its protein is CASSRDDTEAFF.

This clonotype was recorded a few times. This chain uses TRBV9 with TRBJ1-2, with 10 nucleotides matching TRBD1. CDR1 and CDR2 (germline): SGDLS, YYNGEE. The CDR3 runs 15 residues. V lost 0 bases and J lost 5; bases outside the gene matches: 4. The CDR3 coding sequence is TGTGCCAGCAGCGTAGACCGGACAGGGGGATATGGCTACACCTTC. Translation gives CASSVDRTGGYGYTF.

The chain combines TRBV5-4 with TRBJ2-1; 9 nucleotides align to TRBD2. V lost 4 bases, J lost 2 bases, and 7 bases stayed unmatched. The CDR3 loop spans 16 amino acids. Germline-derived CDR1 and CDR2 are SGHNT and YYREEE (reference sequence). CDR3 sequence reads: CASSPGLATAYNEQFF. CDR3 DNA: TGTGCCAGCAGCCCCGGACTAGCGACAGCCTACAATGAGCAGTTCTTC. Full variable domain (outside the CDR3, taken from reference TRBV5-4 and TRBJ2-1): ETGVTQSPTHLIKTRGQQVTLRCSSQSGHNTVSWYQQALGQGPQFIFQYYREEENGRGNFPPRFSGLQFPNYSSELNVNALELDDSALYLCASSPGLATAYNEQFFGPGTRLTVL.

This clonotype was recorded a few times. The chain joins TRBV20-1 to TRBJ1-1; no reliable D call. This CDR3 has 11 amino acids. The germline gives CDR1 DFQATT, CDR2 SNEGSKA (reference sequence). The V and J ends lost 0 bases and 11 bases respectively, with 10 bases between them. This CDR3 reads CSARDQRMAFF. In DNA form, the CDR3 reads TGCAGTGCTAGAGATCAAAGGATGGCTTTCTTT.

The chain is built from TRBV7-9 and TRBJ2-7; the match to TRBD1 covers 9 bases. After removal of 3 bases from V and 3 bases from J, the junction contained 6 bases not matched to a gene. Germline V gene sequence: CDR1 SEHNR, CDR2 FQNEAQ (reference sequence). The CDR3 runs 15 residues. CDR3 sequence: CASSFLGDRDYEQYF. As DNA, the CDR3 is TGTGCCAGCAGCTTCCTCGGGGACAGGGACTACGAGCAGTACTTC.

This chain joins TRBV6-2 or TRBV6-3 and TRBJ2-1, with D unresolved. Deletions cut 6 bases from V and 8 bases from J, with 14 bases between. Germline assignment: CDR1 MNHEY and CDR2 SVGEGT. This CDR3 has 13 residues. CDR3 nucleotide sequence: TGTGCCAGCAGAGTTACGGCCGTGGATGAGCAGTTCTTC. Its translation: CASRVTAVDEQFF.

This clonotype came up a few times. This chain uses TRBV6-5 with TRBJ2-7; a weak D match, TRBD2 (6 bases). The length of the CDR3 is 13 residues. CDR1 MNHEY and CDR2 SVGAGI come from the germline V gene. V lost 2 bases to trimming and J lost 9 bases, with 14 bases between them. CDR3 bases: TGTGCCAGCAGTTACGCCCGGGACGGGAGGCAGTACTTC. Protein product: CASSYARDGRQYF.

CDR3 in amino acids: CATKGSNQETQYF. CDR3 in DNA: TGTGCCACCAAAGGGTCAAACCAAGAGACCCAGTACTTC. The V call is TRBV24-1, the J call TRBJ2-5; no definite D call. Trimming pared 8 bases from V and 0 bases from J, leaving 9 bases between. CDR1 and CDR2 (germline): KGHDR, SFDVKD. This CDR3 is 13 amino acids long.

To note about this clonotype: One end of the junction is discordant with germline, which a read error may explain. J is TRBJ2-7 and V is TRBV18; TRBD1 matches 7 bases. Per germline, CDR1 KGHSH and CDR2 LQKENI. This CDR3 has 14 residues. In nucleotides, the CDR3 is TGTGCCAGCTCACCCGGACAGGCCCTCTACAAGCAGTACTTC. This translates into CASSPGQALYKQYF.

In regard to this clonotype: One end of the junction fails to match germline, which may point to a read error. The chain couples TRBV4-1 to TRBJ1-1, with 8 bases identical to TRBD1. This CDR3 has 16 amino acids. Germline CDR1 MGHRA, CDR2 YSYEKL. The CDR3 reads CASSHGQGIMKTEAFF. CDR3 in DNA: TGCGCCAGCAGCCACGGACAGGGTATCATGAAGACTGAAGCTTTCTTT.

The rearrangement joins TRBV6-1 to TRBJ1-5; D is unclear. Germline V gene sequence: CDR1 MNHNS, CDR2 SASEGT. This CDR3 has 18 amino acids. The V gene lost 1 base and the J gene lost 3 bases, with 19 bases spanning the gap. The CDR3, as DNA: TGTGCCAGCAGTGAAGGGGTAGGGTCGTCCTTTCTCAATCAGCCCCAGCATTTT. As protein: CASSEGVGSSFLNQPQHF.

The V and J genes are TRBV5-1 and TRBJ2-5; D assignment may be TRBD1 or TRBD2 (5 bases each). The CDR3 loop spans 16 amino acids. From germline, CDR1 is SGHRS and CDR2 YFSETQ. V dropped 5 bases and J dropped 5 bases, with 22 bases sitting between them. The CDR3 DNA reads TGCGCCAGCAGAGAGGGGAAGGCCCTCGGGCGGGAGACCCAGTACTTC. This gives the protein CASREGKALGRETQYF.

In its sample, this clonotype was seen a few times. The CDR3 sequence: CASTQGATGGNEQFF. The CDR3 region has the DNA TGTGCCAGCACCCAGGGGGCGACTGGGGGGAATGAGCAGTTCTTC. The J gene is TRBJ2-1, the V gene TRBV12-3 or TRBV12-4, with 8 bases aligning to TRBD1. The V and J ends lost 7 bases and 7 bases, in that order; junction bases with no gene match: 12. CDR3 length: 15 amino acids.